A selection of T cell receptor beta chains follows, all from one sample in a study of blood T cell repertoires in COVID-19. Produced via immunoSEQ multiplex PCR; TCRdb's table is partial and in-frame only. The profile covers roughly 150,000 clones, with approximately 90% appearing a single time and roughly 5% taken by the ten largest. The sample consisted of peripheral blood. The receptors here all came from a man aged 18-30 years with COVID-19, enrolled during active disease. The CDR3 runs from the conserved cysteine through the conserved F or W. D genes are given only for firm matches. Size is omitted from some rows. Given values are once, few, many or a class for expanded clones.

j_call v_call clone_size d_call cdr3_aa cdr3_nt
TRBJ1-4 TRBV4-1 NA NA CASSRKWGGGLVEKLLF TGCGCCAGCAGCCGGAAGTGGGGGGGCGGACTTGTTGAAAAACTGCTTTTT
TRBJ1-4 TRBV7-9 NA NA CASSGGAFNEKLFF TGTGCCAGCAGCGGGGGGGCCTTTAATGAAAAACTGTTTTTT
TRBJ2-1 TRBV6-6 NA NA CASTQPQKREQFF TGTGCCAGCACTCAACCCCAAAAGCGGGAGCAGTTCTTC
TRBJ2-2 TRBV4-1 few TRBD2 CASRGARLAGDTGELFF TGCGCCAGCAGAGGGGCCCGACTAGCGGGGGACACCGGGGAGCTGTTTTTT
TRBJ2-5 TRBV28 once NA CASIRRLRETQYF TGTGCCAGCATAAGGAGATTGCGGGAGACCCAGTACTTC
TRBJ2-7 TRBV6-2/TRBV6-3 NA TRBD2 CASSYLRSGGPYEQYF TGTGCCAGCAGTTACCTCCGTAGCGGGGGACCCTACGAGCAGTACTTC
TRBJ2-1 TRBV7-7 NA TRBD1 CASSRDPDRVYNEQFF TGTGCTAGCAGCAGAGACCCGGACAGGGTGTACAATGAGCAGTTCTTC
TRBJ2-2 TRBV7-2 NA TRBD2 CASSLVGLAAVTGELFF TGTGCCAGCAGCTTAGTAGGACTAGCGGCTGTCACCGGGGAGCTGTTTTTT
TRBJ1-5 TRBV10-3 NA NA CAISHDRGNQPQHF TGTGCCATCAGCCACGACAGAGGCAATCAGCCCCAGCATTTT
TRBJ1-2 TRBV12-3/TRBV12-4 NA NA CASSRGGNYGYTF TGTGCCAGCAGTCGCGGGGGGAACTATGGCTACACCTTC
TRBJ1-1 TRBV6-2/TRBV6-3 NA NA CASSTQGVWSSSATEAFF TGTGCCAGCAGTACGCAGGGCGTTTGGTCGTCGTCGGCCACTGAAGCTTTCTTT
TRBJ1-1 TRBV5-1 NA NA CASSLAGVNAFF TGCGCCAGCAGCTTGGCAGGGGTGAACGCTTTCTTT
TRBJ1-3 TRBV7-9 NA NA CASSSYRTNSGNTIYF TGTGCCAGCAGCTCTTACCGGACAAACTCTGGAAACACCATATATTTT
TRBJ1-5 TRBV4-3 NA NA CASAVGLNSNQPQHF TGCGCCAGCGCCGTTGGACTGAATAGCAATCAGCCCCAGCATTTT
TRBJ2-6 TRBV14 NA NA CASSYNPGATRGANVLTF TGTGCCAGCAGCTACAATCCGGGAGCCACCCGTGGGGCCAACGTCCTGACTTTC
TRBJ2-7 TRBV11-2 NA TRBD1 CASSLGQGRSEQYF TGTGCCAGCAGCCTAGGACAGGGTCGCTCCGAGCAGTACTTC
TRBJ1-4 TRBV6-2/TRBV6-3 NA TRBD1 CASSDRVWREKLFF TGTGCCAGCAGTGACAGGGTGTGGCGTGAAAAACTGTTTTTT
TRBJ2-3 TRBV7-2 NA NA CASSLRAGITDTQYF TGTGCCAGCAGCTTAAGGGCGGGAATCACAGATACGCAGTATTTT
TRBJ1-1 TRBV14 NA NA CASSLRGQQAFF TGTGCCAGCAGCCTCCGTGGACAACAAGCTTTCTTT
TRBJ2-1 TRBV2 NA TRBD1 CASSRDRGRGDEQFF TGTGCCAGCAGCCGGGACAGGGGGCGCGGGGATGAGCAGTTCTTC
TRBJ2-1 TRBV10-3 NA TRBD1 CAISEPDRANEQFF TGTGCCATCAGTGAGCCTGACAGGGCGAATGAGCAGTTCTTC
TRBJ2-6 TRBV5-4 NA NA CASSLAGSNVLTF TGTGCCAGCAGCTTGGCCGGGTCAAACGTCCTGACTTTC
TRBJ2-7 TRBV27 NA TRBD2 CASSQRGIVGEQYF TGTGCCAGCAGTCAGCGGGGGATAGTGGGGGAGCAGTACTTC
TRBJ1-5 TRBV5-8 NA NA CASSLGVGTPRGEPQHF TGTGCCAGCAGCTTGGGTGTGGGGACTCCTCGGGGCGAGCCCCAGCATTTT
TRBJ1-1 TRBV19 NA NA CASSMRRTEAFF TGTGCCAGTAGTATGAGGAGAACTGAAGCTTTCTTT
TRBJ2-1 TRBV11-3 NA NA CASSLGGRGVEQFF TGTGCCAGCAGCTTAGGAGGCAGGGGGGTTGAGCAGTTCTTC
TRBJ1-3 TRBV12-2 NA NA CASRLEGCRGGPGNTIYF TGTGCAAGTCGCTTAGAAGGTTGTCGAGGGGGTCCTGGAAACACCATATATTTT
TRBJ2-7 TRBV5-1 NA TRBD2 CASSLLLAGGIEQYF TGCGCCAGCAGCTTGTTACTAGCGGGAGGAATCGAGCAGTACTTC
TRBJ2-7 TRBV28 NA TRBD1 CASRLRGPAYEQYF TGTGCCAGCAGGCTCAGGGGGCCAGCCTACGAGCAGTACTTC
TRBJ1-6 TRBV28 few NA CASIAGQLNSPLHF TGTGCCAGCATCGCAGGACAACTTAATTCACCCCTCCACTTT
TRBJ2-5 TRBV9 NA NA CASSVVTGVGETQYF TGTGCCAGCAGCGTAGTAACAGGAGTCGGCGAGACCCAGTACTTC
TRBJ2-7 TRBV18 NA NA CASSRGTDPTYEQYF TGTGCCAGCTCACGCGGGACAGACCCAACCTACGAGCAGTACTTC
TRBJ2-2 TRBV5-1 NA NA CASSSWPRGNTGELFF TGCGCCAGCAGCTCGTGGCCCCGGGGGAACACCGGGGAGCTGTTTTTT
TRBJ1-3 TRBV15 NA TRBD1 CATSREKIGQGTGNTIYF TGTGCCACCAGCAGAGAAAAAATAGGACAGGGAACTGGAAACACCATATATTTT
TRBJ1-1 TRBV6-5 NA NA CASAGQPGTEAFF TGTGCCAGCGCGGGGCAACCGGGCACTGAAGCTTTCTTT
TRBJ2-5 TRBV7-7 NA TRBD1 CASSQDRGPQETQYF TGTGCTAGCAGCCAAGACAGGGGACCACAAGAGACCCAGTACTTC
TRBJ1-1 TRBV14 NA NA CASSQEGVEAFF TGTGCCAGCAGCCAAGAGGGCGTTGAAGCTTTCTTT
TRBJ1-2 TRBV28 few TRBD1 CASRYFGQGGYGYTF TGTGCCAGCAGATACTTTGGACAGGGCGGATATGGCTACACCTTC
TRBJ2-3 TRBV19 NA NA CASSIGTLSSTDTQYF TGTGCCAGTAGTATAGGGACACTCTCTAGCACAGATACGCAGTATTTT
TRBJ2-1 TRBV14 NA TRBD2 CASSRSGGGEQFF TGTGCCAGCAGCCGGTCGGGAGGGGGTGAGCAGTTCTTC
TRBJ2-2 TRBV27 NA NA CASSPLGITNTGELFF TGTGCCAGCAGTCCACTTGGTATCACGAACACCGGGGAGCTGTTTTTT
TRBJ1-2 TRBV4-3 NA NA CASSQVGANYGYTF TGCGCCAGCAGCCAAGTTGGGGCCAACTATGGCTACACCTTC
TRBJ1-1 TRBV5-5 once TRBD1 CASSLWGDRNTEAFF TGTGCCAGCAGCTTGTGGGGGGACAGGAACACTGAAGCTTTCTTT
TRBJ2-7 TRBV27 NA TRBD2 CASSLTPSGSLYEQYF TGTGCCAGCAGTCTAACCCCTAGCGGGAGTCTCTACGAGCAGTACTTC
TRBJ1-5 TRBV28 NA NA CASSQTGTPGNQPQHF TGTGCCAGCAGCCAGACCGGGACTCCAGGCAATCAGCCCCAGCATTTT
TRBJ2-3 TRBV5-5 NA NA CASSLADWGPTDTQYF TGTGCCAGCAGCTTGGCGGACTGGGGGCCCACAGATACGCAGTATTTT
TRBJ2-2 TRBV24-1 NA TRBD2 CATSGREALATGELFF TGTGCCACCAGTGGGCGGGAGGCCCTCGCGACCGGGGAGCTGTTTTTT
TRBJ2-1 TRBV27 NA NA CATQGGGMSSYNEQFF TGTGCCACCCAGGGAGGCGGGATGAGCTCCTACAATGAGCAGTTCTTC
TRBJ1-1 TRBV5-5 NA NA CASSLPGQAEAFF TGTGCCAGCAGCTTGCCAGGGCAGGCTGAAGCTTTCTTT